This TCR beta chain appears in the sequencing data of a study of T-cell reconstitution after alpha-beta-depleted transplantation in children. Preparation of the TCRbeta library was carried out with unique molecular identifiers. TCRdb reprocessed the PCR reads with MiXCR, giving one entry per CDR3 protein. The sample gives 700,000 to 950,000 distinct CDR3 sequences, approximately 15% of which show up once; approximately 4.5% is in the top ten. Study-wide findings and caveats: Expanded clones from the graft, numbering several hundred, reportedly supplied alpha-beta T cells about two months after transplant. Among T cells one year after transplant, newly produced cells accounted for most counts and diversity.

About this clonotype: Its antigen is undetermined.

The source material was PBMCs, mostly from graft donor cells, sampled 360 days after TCRalphabeta/CD19-depleted stem cell transplant. The clonotype originates from a male patient younger than 18 who had a stem cell transplant for acute lymphoblastic leukemia, so the T cells may come from the graft donor.

The CDR3 loop reads CASSLGDRGLWYEQYF. For the CDR3, the DNA is TGCGCCAGCAGCTTGGGGGACAGGGGGCTATGGTACGAGCAGTACTTC. J is TRBJ2-7 and V is TRBV5-1; 12 nucleotides match TRBD1. The CDR3 consists of 16 residues. V lost 0 bases and J lost 4; bases outside the gene matches: 5. Per the germline V gene, CDR1 is SGHRS and CDR2 is YFSETQ.